The clone carrying this TCR beta chain was counted at least ten times. Its antigen is unknown. This record belongs to a study of CD8 T cells in ankylosing spondylitis. Whole-study results and caveats: One TCR beta motif, made up of roughly eight highly homologous variants, appeared characteristic of ankylosing spondylitis blood. The study looked at matched synovial fluid samples from ankylosing spondylitis patients. Disease-linked clones were reported to be significantly enriched there.

Trimming took off 0 bases at V and 7 bases at J, with 10 bases between the two ends. The CDR3 is 14 amino acids. The authors made TCR beta libraries by quantitative 5'-RACE with molecular barcodes. TCRdb reprocessed the 5' RACE reads with MiXCR, giving one entry per CDR3 protein. The data contain just under 550,000 distinct CDR3 sequences, about 12% of them singletons. The chain has TRBV12-3 or TRBV12-4 and TRBJ1-5, with D possibly being TRBD1 (6 bases). The sequencing input was blood, either unsorted or a sorted T cell fraction (not recorded which). This TCR was recovered from a male donor with ankylosing spondylitis. The DNA for the CDR3 is TGTGCCAGCAGTTTAGCAGGGGGAGGACAGCCCCAGCATTTT. The encoded protein is CASSLAGGGQPQHF.